This T cell receptor beta chain was sequenced during a study of technical replicates of blood from a few donors listed by TCRdb under 2017. V is shortened by 2 bases, J by 1 base, and the region joining them spans 9 bases. Inclusive of the bounding cysteine and phenylalanine, the CDR3 is 14 residues long. This entry keeps only the CDR3 DNA: 42 bases, framed from base 1. CDR1 and CDR2 are read off the germline V gene as SGHRS and YFSETQ. Libraries came from the immunoSEQ multiplex PCR assay. TCRdb mirrors the immuneACCESS table, restricted to in-frame sequences. Some clones are absent from its copies; in checked studies, under half trace to an unresolved V gene, and the reason for the others is unknown. This sample comprises 13,000 to 15,000 clones, around 80% of them detected only once. Clones ranked in the top ten supply roughly 13% of the sample. This clone was detected a few times. The antigen it binds to is not known. No base quality values were provided; no much bigger clone lies one nucleotide off.

Sequenced sample: PBMCs. The V and J segments used are TRBV5-1 and TRBJ1-2; a weak D assignment points to TRBD1 (5 bases agree). This TCR was recovered from a human donor in good health. In nucleotide form, the sequence is TGCGCCAGCAGCTTAGGGGTCGTTAACTATGGCTACACCTTC. The translation is CASSLGVVNYGYTF.